The clone carrying this TCR beta chain was detected many times. As yet, its antigen is unknown. At one end the junction does not follow the germline gene, possibly because of a read error. CDR3 size: 15 residues. CDR1 is SGHVS, CDR2 FQNEAQ, per germline. Diagnosis rested on symptoms, serum thyroxine and TRAb, thyroid ultrasound, and orbital computed tomography. These data come from a study of T cells in Graves' hyperthyroidism and ophthalmopathy. The study, taken as a whole, reports: Ophthalmopathy was distinguished from stable hyperthyroidism by 13 V-J signatures. Blood shared most expanded thyroid clonotypes above 0.001. Before onset, by a median of around six months, the model predicted ophthalmopathy.

RNA transcripts were the template for amplifying TCR beta CDR3 regions. First-round RT-PCR with HTBI primers amplified the TCR CDR3 region. TCRdb analysed the multiplex PCR reads with MiXCR anew, one entry per CDR3 protein. The sample lists approximately 640,000 distinct CDR3 sequences, about 45% occurring once. The receptor was isolated from an adult man with Graves' disease, either hyperthyroidism or ophthalmopathy (not recorded which). The sequenced material came from peripheral blood or thyroid tissue (not recorded which). The rearrangement links TRBV7-8 to TRBJ1-6; the D gene is possibly TRBD1 (5 bases). CDR3 loop: CASSLARQGVSPLHF. The CDR3 DNA sequence: TGCGCCAGCAGCTTAGCCCGGCAGGGAGTGTCACCCCTCCACTTT.